These T cell receptor beta chains were read from a single sample in a study of cytomegalovirus exposure and HLA in healthy donors. Libraries were prepared by immunoSEQ multiplex PCR; TCRdb keeps only in-frame clonotypes and omits some of them. The table includes roughly 75,000 clones, 85% detected once. Sample: PBMCs. These receptors originate from a man between 25 and 39 years old in good health and CMV-seronegative. The CDR3 runs from the conserved cysteine through the conserved F or W. A D gene is named only where the DNA matches it firmly. The size field is filled for only some rows; it gives once, few, many or a size class.

size,V,J,D,CDR3,DNA
.,TRBV6-5,TRBJ2-6,.,CATSGLSSGANVLTF,TGTGCCACCTCCGGTTTAAGCTCTGGGGCCAACGTCCTGACTTTC
once,TRBV4-2,TRBJ1-5,TRBD1,CASSQDPGQGGLNQPQHF,TGTGCCAGCAGCCAAGATCCCGGACAGGGCGGCCTGAATCAGCCCCAGCATTTT
few,TRBV2,TRBJ1-2,.,CASSEARQLNYGYTF,TGTGCCAGCAGTGAAGCGAGGCAGCTGAACTATGGCTACACCTTC
.,TRBV9,TRBJ2-7,TRBD2,CASSPGLVEGEQYF,TGTGCCAGCAGCCCCGGACTAGTCGAGGGCGAGCAGTACTTC
.,TRBV4-3,TRBJ2-1,.,CASSPRNGGLALEQFF,TGCGCCAGCAGCCCGAGGAACGGGGGGCTAGCCCTCGAGCAGTTCTTC
.,TRBV7-2,TRBJ1-5,TRBD1,CASGTGGNQPQHF,TGTGCCAGCGGGACAGGGGGCAATCAGCCCCAGCATTTT
.,TRBV19,TRBJ2-7,TRBD2,CASSREGISYEQYF,TGTGCCAGTAGTCGGGAGGGAATTTCCTACGAGCAGTACTTC
.,TRBV29-1,TRBJ2-1,TRBD2,CSVEGHGTSADNEQFF,TGCAGCGTTGAAGGGCATGGGACTAGCGCTGACAATGAGCAGTTCTTC
.,TRBV2,TRBJ1-4,TRBD1,CASSPLQGGEGEKLFF,TGTGCCAGCAGTCCTTTACAGGGGGGCGAGGGTGAAAAACTGTTTTTT
once,TRBV5-1,TRBJ2-1,.,CASSLDRSSYNEQFF,TGCGCCAGCAGCTTGGACCGTAGCTCCTACAATGAGCAGTTCTTC
.,TRBV7-6,TRBJ2-5,.,CASSSRRGVQETQYF,TGTGCCAGCAGCTCTCGGCGGGGCGTACAAGAGACCCAGTACTTC
.,TRBV7-3,TRBJ2-1,TRBD1,CASSDDRGANEQFF,TGTGCCAGCAGCGACGACAGGGGCGCCAATGAGCAGTTCTTC
few,TRBV9,TRBJ2-2,.,CASTVNTGELFF,TGTGCCAGCACGGTGAACACCGGGGAGCTGTTTTTT
.,TRBV5-8,TRBJ2-4,.,CASSGRGDKNIQYF,TGTGCCAGCAGCGGACGGGGTGACAAAAACATTCAGTACTTC
.,TRBV5-1,TRBJ2-5,.,CASSSTGEGETQYF,TGCGCCAGCAGCTCGACAGGGGAGGGGGAGACCCAGTACTTC
.,TRBV30,TRBJ2-3,.,CAWSGGDTQYF,TGTGCCTGGAGTGGCGGGGATACGCAGTATTTT
.,TRBV5-4,TRBJ2-6,.,CASSTSGGGTGANVLTF,TGTGCCAGCAGCACCTCGGGGGGCGGGACTGGGGCCAACGTCCTGACTTTC
once,TRBV2,TRBJ1-6,.,CASSIGAGDSPLHF,TGTGCCAGCAGTATAGGGGCGGGGGATTCACCCCTCCACTTT
.,TRBV4-2,TRBJ2-1,TRBD2,CASSPGLAGAYEQFF,TGTGCCAGCAGCCCGGGACTAGCGGGAGCTTATGAGCAGTTCTTC
.,TRBV6-5,TRBJ1-1,.,CASSTSTLNTEAFF,TGTGCCAGCAGTACCTCGACACTGAACACTGAAGCTTTCTTT
.,TRBV18,TRBJ2-1,TRBD1,CASSPGQVSYNEQFF,TGTGCCAGCTCACCAGGACAGGTTTCCTACAATGAGCAGTTCTTC
.,TRBV6-5,TRBJ2-7,.,CASSGRYEQYF,TGTGCCAGCAGTGGCCGATACGAGCAGTACTTC
.,TRBV27,TRBJ1-2,.,CASSFTANYGYTF,TGTGCCAGCAGTTTTACAGCCAACTATGGCTACACCTTC
few,TRBV4-2,TRBJ1-5,.,CASSTLGGNQPQHF,TGTGCCAGCAGCACCCTGGGAGGGAATCAGCCCCAGCATTTT
.,TRBV7-9,TRBJ2-1,TRBD1,CASSLGQGQFF,TGTGCCAGCAGCTTAGGACAGGGCCAGTTCTTC
.,TRBV6-5,TRBJ1-4,TRBD1,CASSYSGQANEKLFF,TGTGCCAGCAGTTACTCGGGACAGGCAAACGAAAAACTGTTTTTT
.,TRBV27,TRBJ2-7,TRBD1,CASSFRQGDYEQYF,TGTGCCAGCAGTTTCCGACAGGGTGACTACGAGCAGTACTTC
.,TRBV27,TRBJ2-3,.,CASSLSSTAFSTDTQYF,TGTGCCAGCAGTTTATCGAGTACAGCTTTTAGCACAGATACGCAGTATTTT
.,TRBV9,TRBJ2-3,.,CASSVAGSSDTQYF,TGTGCCAGCAGCGTAGCTGGCAGTTCAGATACGCAGTATTTT
few,TRBV2,TRBJ1-5,TRBD1,CASSEGQGEQPQHF,TGTGCCAGCAGTGAAGGGCAGGGGGAGCAGCCCCAGCATTTT
.,TRBV7-2,TRBJ2-3,TRBD1,CASSPRGLLSADTQYF,TGTGCCAGCAGCCCGAGGGGGCTCCTTAGCGCGGATACGCAGTATTTT
.,TRBV30,TRBJ1-2,TRBD1,CAWSTGGDYGYTF,TGTGCCTGGAGCACAGGGGGCGACTATGGCTACACCTTC
few,TRBV5-6,TRBJ2-5,.,CASSLAGSQETQYF,TGTGCCAGCAGCTTGGCGGGTTCCCAAGAGACCCAGTACTTC
once,TRBV9,TRBJ1-2,.,CASSVGTPRFYGYTF,TGTGCCAGCAGCGTTGGGACACCCCGATTCTATGGCTACACCTTC
.,TRBV27,TRBJ2-2,TRBD2,CASRPTSWNTGELFF,TGTGCCAGCCGGCCGACTAGCTGGAACACCGGGGAGCTGTTTTTT
few,TRBV6-4,TRBJ2-3,TRBD2,CASRALAGDTDTQYF,TGTGCCAGCAGAGCACTAGCGGGAGACACAGATACGCAGTATTTT
.,TRBV2,TRBJ1-1,.,CASSATGKGAFF,TGTGCCAGCAGTGCTACAGGGAAGGGAGCTTTCTTT
.,TRBV7-8,TRBJ1-4,.,CASSSRRDATNEKLFF,TGTGCCAGCAGCTCGAGGCGGGACGCAACTAATGAAAAACTGTTTTTT
.,TRBV27,TRBJ2-1,.,CASSLTALSYNEQFF,TGTGCCAGCAGTTTGACAGCTCTCTCCTACAATGAGCAGTTCTTC
.,TRBV27,TRBJ2-5,.,CASSLSFGALQETQYF,TGTGCCAGCAGTTTATCGTTTGGGGCCCTACAAGAGACCCAGTACTTC
few,TRBV5-1,TRBJ1-1,.,CASKREGDEAFF,TGCGCCAGCAAAAGGGAGGGAGATGAAGCTTTCTTT
.,TRBV4-1,TRBJ2-5,TRBD1,CASSPGQGSQTQETQYF,TGCGCCAGCAGCCCGGGACAGGGGAGCCAAACCCAAGAGACCCAGTACTTC
.,TRBV14,TRBJ1-1,TRBD1,CASSQVSLGTAETEAFF,TGTGCCAGCAGCCAAGTCAGCTTAGGGACAGCGGAAACTGAAGCTTTCTTT
.,TRBV10-3,TRBJ2-2,TRBD1,CAISGLSTGTGTGELFF,TGTGCCATCAGTGGGCTCTCAACCGGGACAGGGACCGGGGAGCTGTTTTTT
.,TRBV7-9,TRBJ2-1,.,CASSGGVLRNSYNEQFF,TGTGCCAGCTCAGGAGGGGTACTTCGGAACTCCTACAATGAGCAGTTCTTC
.,TRBV4-3,TRBJ2-7,TRBD2,CASSQAGGASYEQYF,TGCGCCAGCAGCCAAGCCGGGGGGGCGTCCTACGAGCAGTACTTC
.,TRBV5-4,TRBJ1-4,.,CASSPRGPGQEKLFF,TGTGCCAGCAGCCCGCGTGGGCCCGGACAGGAAAAACTGTTTTTT
.,TRBV7-2,TRBJ2-7,.,CASSLGPEGYEQYF,TGTGCCAGCAGCTTAGGTCCGGAGGGCTACGAGCAGTACTTC
.,TRBV5-1,TRBJ2-1,.,CASSAFDEQFF,TGCGCCAGCAGCGCGTTCGATGAGCAGTTCTTC
.,TRBV5-4,TRBJ1-4,TRBD1,CASKEQGGTNEKLFF,TGTGCCAGCAAAGAACAGGGGGGGACTAATGAAAAACTGTTTTTT
.,TRBV27,TRBJ1-2,TRBD1,CASTRQGTNYGYTF,TGTGCCAGCACCCGACAGGGGACGAACTATGGCTACACCTTC
.,TRBV27,TRBJ1-4,.,CASSLSSRGDEKLFF,TGTGCCAGCAGTTTATCGAGCAGGGGTGACGAAAAACTGTTTTTT
.,TRBV18,TRBJ1-4,TRBD1,CASSRQGGDEKLFF,TGTGCCAGCTCACGACAGGGGGGCGATGAAAAACTGTTTTTT
.,TRBV15,TRBJ1-4,TRBD1,CATGTGTGGGNEKLFF,TGTGCCACCGGAACCGGGACAGGAGGGGGGAATGAAAAACTGTTTTTT
.,TRBV5-4,TRBJ1-1,.,CASSPLRKGGSTEAFF,TGTGCCAGCAGCCCTCTTAGGAAAGGGGGAAGCACTGAAGCTTTCTTT
.,TRBV2,TRBJ2-7,TRBD1,CASVWTGAYEQYF,TGTGCCAGCGTTTGGACAGGGGCCTACGAGCAGTACTTC
.,TRBV5-1,TRBJ2-7,TRBD1,CASSLQGYEQYF,TGCGCCAGCAGCCTACAGGGGTACGAGCAGTACTTC